These 15 T cell receptor beta chains originate from one sample sequenced in a study of blood T cell repertoires in COVID-19. TCRdb keeps only in-frame clones here, not all; method: immunoSEQ multiplex PCR. The table includes around 180,000 clones, under 85% detected once. The specimen was peripheral blood. The receptor source for this set is an elderly man with COVID-19, enrolled during active disease.

The V call is TRBV19, the J call TRBJ1-5; 7 nucleotides align to TRBD1. Germline V CDR1 and CDR2: LNHDA, SQIVND (reference sequence). The CDR3 is 13 residues long. Trimming at V came to 3 bases and at J to 5 bases, leaving 1 base not matched to a gene. The CDR3 coding sequence is TGTGCCAGTAGTATCCAGGGGGATCAGCCCCAGCATTTT. Its translation is CASSIQGDQPQHF.

V gene TRBV6-1 combines with J gene TRBJ1-3; D is unresolved. From germline, CDR1 is MNHNS and CDR2 SASEGT. The V end lost 1 base, the J end lost 7 bases, and 8 bases lay between the germline ends. The CDR3 is made up of 13 amino acids. CDR3: CASSEDQANTIYF. The CDR3 DNA follows: TGTGCCAGCAGTGAAGACCAGGCCAACACCATATATTTT.

This rearrangement joins TRBV4-2 to TRBJ1-4, with a possible D match to TRBD1 (6 bases). CDR3 size: 15 residues. CDR1 and CDR2 from the germline V gene are LGHNA and YNFKEQ. V lost 3 bases and J 2 bases, leaving 10 bases between the germline ends. The DNA of the CDR3 is TGTGCCAGCAGCCACCCAAGGGGGACTAATGAAAAACTGTTTTTT. Protein sequence: CASSHPRGTNEKLFF.

This sequence joins TRBV4-2 and TRBJ1-4; perhaps TRBD1 as D (6 bases). CDR3 length: 16 residues. Germline CDR1 and CDR2: LGHNA and YNFKEQ. Trimming left V 2 bases short and J 3 bases short, with 13 bases between. The CDR3 DNA follows: TGTGCCAGCAGCCAATTTTACAGGGCGGCTAATGAAAAACTGTTTTTT. Translating gives CASSQFYRAANEKLFF.

This rearrangement joins TRBV10-3 to TRBJ1-1, with a tentative D call TRBD1 (6 bases). The CDR3 extends over 13 amino acids. CDR1 ENHRY and CDR2 SYGVKD come from the germline V gene. Trimming took off 6 bases at V and 2 bases at J, with 10 bases between the two ends. The CDR3 DNA is TGTGCCATCAGCAACAGGGAAAACACTGAAGCTTTCTTT. As protein: CAISNRENTEAFF.

V is TRBV21-1 and J is TRBJ2-7; the table's D call TRBD1 went unverified against the DNA. TRBV21-1 has pseudogene status. The CDR3 totals 13 residues. Here the CDR3 DNA reads TGTGCCAGCAGCGAAGGCAGGGGCAACGAGCAGTACTTC. This encodes CASSEGRGNEQYF.

This clone was seen a single time. The chain is built from TRBV19 and TRBJ1-5, with D hard to call. Between the trimmed V and J ends, which lost 3 bases and 4 bases, there was a span of 7 bases. The germline gives CDR1 LNHDA, CDR2 SQIVND (reference sequence). This CDR3 comprises 13 residues. The CDR3 coding sequence is TGTGCCAGTAGTATCGTTCCTAATCAGCCCCAGCATTTT. This codes for CASSIVPNQPQHF.

This sequence joins TRBV9 and TRBJ2-5, with 9 bases lining up with TRBD1. The CDR3 length is 14 residues. V trimming: 0 bases; J trimming: 6 bases; junction bases outside the gene matches: 3. Germline CDR1 SGDLS, CDR2 YYNGEE. CDR3 region: CASSVDGQGKTQYF. In nucleotides, the CDR3 is TGTGCCAGCAGCGTAGATGGACAGGGGAAGACCCAGTACTTC.

The V and J genes are TRBV12-3 or TRBV12-4 and TRBJ2-1, with D tentatively TRBD1 (5 bases). The V end was cut by 2 bases, the J end by 5 bases, with 7 bases between. The CDR3 is 13 amino acids. CDR3 DNA: TGTGCCAGCAGTTTACGCAGGGACAATGAGCAGTTCTTC. It encodes CASSLRRDNEQFF.

The chain links TRBV19 to TRBJ1-5; a possible D gene is TRBD1 (6 bases). CDR3 size: 13 residues. V lost 6 bases and J lost 5, with 11 bases in between. Germline-derived CDR1 and CDR2 are LNHDA and SQIVND (reference sequence). This CDR3 reads CASSEGVYQPQHF. The CDR3 bases are TGTGCCAGTAGCGAGGGGGTATATCAGCCCCAGCATTTT.

V and J are TRBV3-1 (or the pseudogene TRBV3-2) and TRBJ1-2; maybe TRBD1 (5 bases). This CDR3 is built from 13 residues. V gave up 1 base and J gave up 5 bases, with 8 bases separating them. The germline gives CDR1 LGHDT, CDR2 YNNKEL (reference sequence). The CDR3, as DNA: TGTGCCAGCAGCCAAGTCGCAGGGTATGGCTACACCTTC. Translated: CASSQVAGYGYTF.

The V call is TRBV7-2, the J call TRBJ2-1; TRBD2 agrees at 10 bases. This CDR3 spans 17 amino acids. With 0 bases clipped from V and 7 bases from J, the junction kept 9 bases outside the gene matches. CDR1 and CDR2 from the germline V gene are SGHTA and FQGNSA. The chain's CDR3 is CASSLALSGGAGNEQFF. In nucleotides, the CDR3 is TGTGCCAGCAGCTTAGCGCTCAGCGGGGGGGCGGGAAATGAGCAGTTCTTC.

The rearrangement uses TRBV28 and TRBJ2-3; 12 nucleotides match TRBD2. The germline gives CDR1 MDHEN, CDR2 SYDVKM. The CDR3 runs to 17 residues. V lost 4 bases and J lost 2; bases outside the gene matches: 7. CDR3 amino acids: CASSSGGLAGYTDTQYF. DNA of the CDR3: TGTGCCAGCAGTTCGGGAGGACTAGCGGGGTACACAGATACGCAGTATTTT.

This clone was observed a single time. The CDR3, as DNA: TGTGCCAGCAGCTCGCAAGGGACAGGGGGAAGCAATCAGCCCCAGCATTTT. This codes for CASSSQGTGGSNQPQHF. This chain uses TRBV7-2 with TRBJ1-5; 11 bases are shared with TRBD1. The CDR3 covers 17 residues. V dropped 4 bases and J dropped 1; count of bases not matched to a gene: 6. Germline V gene sequence: CDR1 SGHTA, CDR2 FQGNSA.

The rearrangement uses TRBV7-3 and TRBJ2-1; maybe TRBD2 (5 bases). CDR3 length: 18 amino acids. V lost 0 bases to trimming and J lost 3 bases, with 18 bases between them. In germline, CDR1 is SGHTA, CDR2 FQGTGA. CDR3 sequence (DNA): TGTGCCAGCAGCTTAACGTTAGGAGGAGTTCCAAACTACAATGAGCAGTTCTTC. Residues: CASSLTLGGVPNYNEQFF. The full variable domain, with the rest looked up from reference TRBV7-3 and TRBJ2-1, is GAGVSQTPSNKVTEKGKYVELRCDPISGHTALYWYRQSLGQGPEFLIYFQGTGAADDSGLPNDRFFAVRPEGSVSTLKIQRTERGDSAVYLCASSLTLGGVPNYNEQFFGPGTRLTVL.